One and the same sample provided the 25 T cell receptor beta chains below, sequenced in a study of blood T cell repertoires in COVID-19. Assay used: immunoSEQ multiplex PCR; TCRdb lists only in-frame clones, some missing. This sample has 250,000 or so clones, with roughly 85% found just once. Sequenced: PBMCs or T cells enriched from blood (not recorded which). Receptors were obtained from a woman aged 45-59 years who had recovered from COVID-19.

This clone was seen more than once but under ten times. This chain joins TRBV19 and TRBJ1-1, with 10 bases matching TRBD1. The CDR3 spans 17 residues. J lost 4 bases, V lost 5 bases, and 13 bases had no gene match. Germline CDR1 reads LNHDA; CDR2 reads SQIVND (reference sequence). CDR3 protein: CASSFRNDRGRRTEAFF. The CDR3 DNA follows: TGTGCCAGTAGTTTCCGAAACGACAGGGGGCGTCGCACTGAAGCTTTCTTT.

The rearrangement links TRBV6-5 to TRBJ2-1; TRBD2 is a possible D gene (6 bases). The CDR3 is 13 residues long. Germline assignment: CDR1 MNHEY and CDR2 SVGAGI. V gave up 6 bases and J gave up 7 bases, with 13 bases separating them. CDR3 region: CASSSWGENEQFF. As DNA, the CDR3 is TGTGCCAGCAGCTCCTGGGGGGAAAATGAGCAGTTCTTC.

The chain uses TRBV4-1 and TRBJ2-1; 9 bases agree with TRBD2. CDR1 is MGHRA, CDR2 YSYEKL, per germline. Germline trimming cut 1 base from V and 6 bases from J; bases unmatched to any gene: 4. CDR3 length equals 15 residues. The CDR3 is CASSQVGGRANEQFF. In DNA form, the CDR3 reads TGCGCCAGCAGCCAAGTCGGCGGGAGGGCCAATGAGCAGTTCTTC.

The chain recombines TRBV11-2 with TRBJ2-7; D uncertain. The V and J ends lost 6 bases and 0 bases respectively, with 12 bases between them. The CDR3 runs to 14 residues. The germline CDR1 and CDR2 sequences are SGHAT and FQNNGV. This chain's CDR3 is CASRKDGPSYEQYF. DNA for the CDR3: TGTGCCAGCAGGAAAGATGGGCCCTCCTACGAGCAGTACTTC.

The rearrangement links TRBV6-6 to TRBJ2-1; 9 nucleotides line up with TRBD1. Germline CDR1 reads MNHNY; CDR2 reads SVGAGI (reference sequence). Trimming at V came to 0 bases and at J to 7 bases, leaving 7 bases not matched to a gene. The CDR3 has 16 amino acids. The chain's CDR3 is CASSYSRPGTGNEQFF. CDR3 coding DNA: TGTGCCAGCAGTTACTCCAGACCCGGGACAGGGAATGAGCAGTTCTTC.

Worth noting for this clone: The same CDR3 can be traced to other DNA sequences in this sample. The chain is built from TRBV6-1 and TRBJ1-2, with 8 bases lining up with TRBD1. The J segment lost 4 bases and the V segment lost 0 bases, leaving 1 base of the junction unmatched. This CDR3 region has 14 residues. Germline V CDR1 and CDR2: MNHNS, SASEGT. This CDR3 is CASSEAGQAYGYTF. Written as DNA, the CDR3 is TGTGCCAGCAGTGAAGCGGGACAGGCCTATGGCTACACCTTC.

The chain links TRBV28 to TRBJ2-7, with 7 positions matching TRBD1. Trimming took 6 bases from V and 1 from J; bases not matched to a gene: 6. This CDR3 is built from 14 residues. Per germline, CDR1 MDHEN and CDR2 SYDVKM. This CDR3 is CASRLGQVSYEQYF. The CDR3 bases are TGTGCCAGCAGGTTAGGACAGGTATCCTACGAGCAGTACTTC.

The rearrangement uses TRBV5-6 and TRBJ1-5; D perhaps matches TRBD1 (6 bases). The germline CDR1 and CDR2 sequences are SGHDT and YYEEEE. Trimming left V 1 base short and J 7 bases short, with 12 bases between. The CDR3 runs to 14 residues. CDR3 protein: CASSLMGGQQPQHF. In DNA form, the CDR3 reads TGTGCCAGCAGCTTGATGGGGGGGCAACAGCCCCAGCATTTT.

CDR3 coding DNA: TGTGCCAGCAGCTTGGCCAACCTGCCGTCGGGGGAAGCTTTCTTT. This encodes CASSLANLPSGEAFF. V gene TRBV5-6 combines with J gene TRBJ1-1, with unresolved D. Between the trimmed V and J ends, which lost 0 bases and 8 bases, there was a span of 17 bases. Germline CDR1 and CDR2: SGHDT and YYEEEE. This CDR3 has 15 amino acids.

The chain joins TRBV3-1 (or the pseudogene TRBV3-2) to TRBJ2-1; unclear D gene. V lost 0 bases and J lost 10, with 13 bases in between. The CDR3 is 14 residues long. Germline lookup yields CDR1 LGHDT and CDR2 YNNKEL (reference sequence). The CDR3 loop reads CASSQDQAAREQFF. CDR3 DNA: TGTGCCAGCAGCCAAGATCAGGCAGCAAGAGAGCAGTTCTTC.

This chain uses TRBV12-3 or TRBV12-4 with TRBJ1-5; no reliable D call. This CDR3 comprises 13 residues. V lost 6 bases, J lost 0 bases, and 6 bases lay in between. The CDR3 DNA sequence: TGTGCCAGCAGCCAGTATAGCAATCAGCCCCAGCATTTT. Translating it yields CASSQYSNQPQHF.

This clone was seen just once. A read error may account for a junction end that differs from germline. The chain couples TRBV7-7 to TRBJ2-3; 14 bases are shared with TRBD2. CDR1 SSHAT and CDR2 FNYEAQ come from the germline V gene (reference sequence). This CDR3 comprises 19 residues. CDR3 region: CASSSNRLAGGPGTDTQYF. CDR3 in DNA: TGTGCTAGCAGCTCGAATCGACTAGCGGGAGGGCCCGGCACAGATACGCAGTATTTT.

This clone has just one count. The chain links TRBV7-8 to TRBJ2-7; TRBD2 might be the D (6 bases). The V gene's germline CDR1 is SGHVS and CDR2 FQNEAQ. V lost 2 bases and J lost 5, with 13 bases in between. The CDR3 totals 14 residues. The CDR3 DNA follows: TGTGCCAGCAGCTTAACGGAGGGGAGCAACGAGCAGTACTTC. Its protein is CASSLTEGSNEQYF. The complete variable domain, with remaining parts taken from reference TRBV7-8 and TRBJ2-7, reads GAGVSQSPRYKVAKRGQDVALRCDPISGHVSLFWYQQALGQGPEFLTYFQNEAQLDKSGLPSDRFFAERPEGSVSTLKIQRTQQEDSAVYLCASSLTEGSNEQYFGPGTRLTVT.

V is TRBV15 and J is TRBJ2-2, with D tentatively TRBD1 (6 bases). CDR1 is LNHNV and CDR2 is YYDKDF in the germline V gene (reference sequence). This CDR3 has 14 residues. Trimming cost V 6 bases and J 4 bases, with 12 bases left between them. The CDR3 DNA is TGTGCCACCAGGGGACAAGTCGGCACCGGGGAGCTGTTTTTT. It encodes CATRGQVGTGELFF.

This chain connects TRBV5-1 to TRBJ1-1; D gene uncertain. V dropped 4 bases and J dropped 1 base, with 17 bases sitting between them. The germline V gene has CDR1 SGHRS and CDR2 YFSETQ. The CDR3 is 16 amino acids. CDR3 DNA: TGCGCCAGCAGCGTGGTCGGGAGGGCCCAGAACACTGAAGCTTTCTTT. Translation gives CASSVVGRAQNTEAFF.

Comment on this clone: Other DNA sequences in this specimen translate into the identical CDR3. The J gene is TRBJ2-7, the V gene TRBV6-5, with D maybe TRBD2 (5 bases). Looked up from germline, CDR1 is MNHEY and CDR2 is SVGAGI. The CDR3 spans 13 residues. Trimming took off 2 bases at V and 1 base at J, with 6 bases between the two ends. CDR3 sequence: CASSYRGSYEQYF. The CDR3 region has the DNA TGTGCCAGCAGTTACCGGGGATCCTACGAGCAGTACTTC.

The J gene is TRBJ1-1, the V gene TRBV5-1, with D perhaps matching TRBD1 (5 bases). This CDR3 is 15 amino acids long. Germline V gene data show CDR1 as SGHRS and CDR2 as YFSETQ. The germline V and J ends were trimmed by 0 bases and 6 bases, with 15 bases remaining between them. CDR3: CASSLDQGSHPEAFF. CDR3 sequence (DNA): TGCGCCAGCAGCTTGGATCAGGGTTCGCACCCTGAAGCTTTCTTT.

The gene calls are TRBV12-3 or TRBV12-4 and TRBJ2-1; tentative D call: TRBD2 (5 bases). The V gene lost 5 bases and the J gene lost 9 bases, with 11 bases spanning the gap. There are 12 residues in the CDR3. Written as DNA, the CDR3 is TGTGCCAGCAGTCATCCAGGAGGTGAGCAGTTCTTC. Amino acids: CASSHPGGEQFF.

The rearrangement links TRBV5-1 to TRBJ1-2; 7 nucleotides align to TRBD1. J lost 2 bases, V lost 0 bases, and 1 base had no gene match. Germline V lookup: CDR1 SGHRS, CDR2 YFSETQ. The CDR3 runs 14 residues. CDR3 residues: CASSLVQGNYGYTF. DNA for the CDR3: TGCGCCAGCAGCTTGGTACAGGGGAACTATGGCTACACCTTC.

This clone has only a few counts. V and J are TRBV5-4 and TRBJ2-7; 7 bases fit TRBD2. Unmatched junction bases numbered 13, after V lost 0 bases and J lost 1 base. Per the germline V gene, CDR1 is SGHNT and CDR2 is YYREEE (reference sequence). The CDR3 has 18 residues. CDR3 region: CASSLGPELALPSYEQYF. The CDR3 region has the DNA TGTGCCAGCAGCTTGGGGCCAGAACTAGCGCTCCCGTCCTACGAGCAGTACTTC.

The chain employs TRBV4-2 and TRBJ2-6; D ambiguous. The length of the CDR3 is 18 residues. Trimming stripped 0 bases from V and 2 bases from J, with 14 bases between. CDR1 LGHNA and CDR2 YNFKEQ come from the germline V gene. CDR3 protein: CASSQDWLRVAGANVLTF. CDR3 nucleotides: TGTGCCAGCAGCCAAGATTGGCTCCGGGTTGCTGGGGCCAACGTCCTGACTTTC.

V gene TRBV5-1 combines with J gene TRBJ1-5; 10 positions agree with TRBD1. CDR3 size: 16 residues. Germline-derived CDR1 and CDR2 are SGHRS and YFSETQ. The V and J ends lost 4 bases and 2 bases, in that order; junction bases with no gene match: 6. The CDR3 is CASSPTGGVGNQPQHF. The CDR3 DNA sequence: TGCGCCAGCAGCCCGACAGGGGGCGTTGGCAATCAGCCCCAGCATTTT.

This CDR3 is CSVEDLTSRFFGQYF. The CDR3 coding sequence is TGCAGCGTTGAAGATCTCACTAGCAGGTTTTTTGGGCAGTACTTC. This rearrangement joins TRBV29-1 to TRBJ2-7, with TRBD2 as a possible D gene (6 bases). V dropped 0 bases and J dropped 9 bases, with 21 bases sitting between them. The CDR3 is made up of 15 amino acids. Germline V gene lookup returns CDR1 SQVTM and CDR2 ANQGSEA.

The chain is built from TRBV27 and TRBJ2-7; no clear D gene. Germline V gene sequence: CDR1 MNHEY, CDR2 SMNVEV (reference sequence). The CDR3 loop spans 17 amino acids. V lost 0 bases and J lost 2, with 17 bases in between. The DNA for the CDR3 is TGTGCCAGCAGTTTATCCTCCCTTTTGTTAGTTCCCTACGAGCAGTACTTC. Protein product: CASSLSSLLLVPYEQYF.

This clone was seen a single time. The rearrangement uses TRBV14 and TRBJ2-3, with D unresolved. The CDR3 consists of 15 residues. Between the trimmed V and J ends, which lost 4 bases and 2 bases, there was a span of 13 bases. Germline loops: CDR1 SGHDN, CDR2 FVKESK. CDR3 in amino acids: CASSRLTTYTDTQYF. CDR3 nucleotide sequence: TGTGCCAGCAGCCGACTGACGACCTACACAGATACGCAGTATTTT.